Below, 24 T cell receptor beta chains from the same sample are listed, as sequenced in a study of T cells after yellow fever vaccination (dated by TCRdb to about 2019). The treatment or condition tag for this specimen amounts to: live attenuated yellow fever vaccine strain. Libraries came from 5' RACE. TCRdb records Illumina NovaSeq 6000 as the sequencer. TCRdb's own reprocessing of the public reads used fastp at Q25 and MiXCR and kept productive beta chains. Rows merge per CDR3 protein into single entries with the most common DNA and genes. This sample gives fewer than 350,000 distinct CDR3 sequences in total; about 3.5% of them show up just once. Of the sample, about a quarter falls within the top ten clones. The sequenced sample was PBMCs, obtained on the day of the yellow fever booster vaccination. Receptors originate from a man aged 18 to 30 who received the YFV17D yellow fever vaccine.

The rearrangement links TRBV12-3 or TRBV12-4 to TRBJ2-3, with D perhaps matching TRBD1 (6 bases). The CDR3 loop spans 15 amino acids. V lost 6 bases to trimming and J lost 0 bases, with 13 bases between them. The CDR3 bases are TGTGCCAGCAGATCCGGGACAACTAGCACAGATACGCAGTATTTT. Translating gives CASRSGTTSTDTQYF.

This clonotype occurred many times. The genes are TRBV28 and TRBJ2-7; 9 nucleotides match TRBD1. Germline V gene lookup returns CDR1 MDHEN and CDR2 SYDVKM. CDR3 length: 13 residues. V dropped 8 bases and J dropped 6; count of bases not matched to a gene: 8. This chain's CDR3 is CASGDRVPPEQYV. DNA of the CDR3: TGTGCCAGCGGGGACAGGGTACCCCCCGAGCAGTACGTC.

This clonotype was observed at least ten times. The chain couples TRBV7-2 to TRBJ2-5; D remains ambiguous. Looked up from germline, CDR1 is SGHTA and CDR2 is FQGNSA. This CDR3 has 13 amino acids. Trimming removed 0 bases from V and 5 bases from J, with 7 bases in between. For the CDR3, the DNA is TGTGCCAGCAGCTTAGCGGGTATGGAGACCCAGTACTTC. Residues: CASSLAGMETQYF.

This clonotype was seen a handful of times. The genes are TRBV20-1 and TRBJ1-6; D not resolved. The CDR3 has 11 amino acids. Germline loops: CDR1 DFQATT, CDR2 SNEGSKA (reference sequence). V lost 5 bases to trimming and J lost 9 bases, with 8 bases between them. The DNA for the CDR3 is TGCAGTGCTCCCGGTGGTTCACCCCTCCACTTT. It codes for CSAPGGSPLHF.

This chain uses TRBV20-1 with TRBJ1-5; unclear D gene. The germline V gene encodes CDR1 DFQATT and CDR2 SNEGSKA (reference sequence). Trimming took 1 base from V and 3 from J, leaving 10 bases between them. The length of the CDR3 is 14 residues. The CDR3 DNA reads TGCAGTGCTAGAGGGACGAGGGTCAATCAGCCCCAGCATTTT. Its protein product is CSARGTRVNQPQHF.

The table lists this clonotype with a few counts. V is TRBV7-2 and J is TRBJ2-7; no reliable D call. From germline, CDR1 is SGHTA and CDR2 FQGNSA. Trimming removed 5 bases at V and 0 bases at J, with 11 bases between. This CDR3 has 14 amino acids. Here the CDR3 reads CASSPAGSSYEQYF. The DNA of the CDR3 is TGTGCCAGCAGCCCGGCAGGAAGCTCCTACGAGCAGTACTTC.

This clonotype was detected ten times or more. The CDR3 here is CASSQEGGVAYEQYF. As DNA, the CDR3 is TGCGCCAGCAGCCAAGAAGGAGGGGTAGCCTACGAGCAGTACTTC. V gene TRBV4-1 combines with J gene TRBJ2-7; the D gene is possibly TRBD2 (6 bases). The germline V and J ends were trimmed by 0 bases and 2 bases, with 11 bases remaining between them. Per germline, CDR1 MGHRA and CDR2 YSYEKL. CDR3 length: 15 amino acids.

This clonotype was counted a few times. The rearrangement uses TRBV25-1 and TRBJ1-2, with a weak D call TRBD1 (5 bases). Deletions cut 4 bases from V and 9 bases from J, with 15 bases between. CDR3 length: 13 residues. Germline CDR1 is MGHDK and CDR2 is SYGVNS. CDR3 coding DNA: TGTGCCAGCAGTGGCAGGGTGGTCGGCAGCTACACCTTC. Translation gives CASSGRVVGSYTF.

This clonotype was observed a handful of times. The genes are TRBV21-1 and TRBJ2-6; the table's D call of TRBD1 was not tested on the DNA. TRBV21-1 is a documented pseudogene. CDR3 length: 21 amino acids. The CDR3 loop is CASSSHYLRDRGMDGANVLTF. In nucleotides, the CDR3 is TGTGCCAGCAGCTCCCACTACCTTCGGGACAGGGGGATGGACGGGGCCAACGTCCTGACTTTC.

V and J are TRBV9 and TRBJ2-3; tentatively, D is TRBD1 or TRBD2 (5 bases each). Trimming took 3 bases from V and 2 from J, leaving 10 bases between them. This CDR3 region has 14 residues. Germline V CDR1 and CDR2: SGDLS, YYNGEE. CDR3 residues: CASSGGTNTDTQYF. CDR3 nucleotide sequence: TGTGCCAGCAGCGGTGGGACCAACACAGATACGCAGTATTTT.

V usage is TRBV6-5 and J usage is TRBJ2-3, with D maybe TRBD2 (7 bases). The CDR3 is 15 residues long. The V end was cut by 5 bases, the J end by 2 bases, with 14 bases between. The V gene's germline CDR1 is MNHEY and CDR2 SVGAGI. The CDR3 DNA reads as TGTGCCAGCAGTCCGACCGGGGGGCACACAGATACGCAGTATTTT. This translates into CASSPTGGHTDTQYF.

The chain couples TRBV29-1 to TRBJ1-2; D perhaps matches TRBD1 (5 bases). The germline V gene has CDR1 SQVTM and CDR2 ANQGSEA. This CDR3 has 14 amino acids. The ends were cut back, 3 bases at V and 0 bases at J, with 11 bases in the middle. This CDR3 is CSVDSGDPNYGYTF. The CDR3 region has the DNA TGCAGCGTTGATTCTGGGGACCCTAACTATGGCTACACCTTC.

The chain is built from TRBV20-1 and TRBJ2-7, with 9 nucleotides matching TRBD2. There are 14 residues in the CDR3. The V and J ends lost 5 bases and 4 bases, in that order; junction bases with no gene match: 9. Germline assignment: CDR1 DFQATT and CDR2 SNEGSKA (reference sequence). The CDR3 region is CSALAGGGAYEQYF. The CDR3 DNA reads TGCAGTGCTCTGGCTGGCGGGGGGGCGTACGAGCAGTACTTC.

This clonotype turned up a few times. This chain joins TRBV2 and TRBJ2-1; D not resolved. Trimming took off 2 bases at V and 4 bases at J, with 9 bases between the two ends. CDR3 length: 14 amino acids. Per germline, CDR1 SNHLY and CDR2 FYNNEI. The CDR3 spells CASSEFSRYNEQFF. The CDR3 nucleotides read TGTGCCAGCAGTGAATTCTCCAGATACAATGAGCAGTTCTTC.

J is TRBJ1-6 and V is TRBV4-2; a possible D gene is TRBD1 (5 bases). The CDR3 extends over 15 amino acids. V was clipped by 1 base and J by 8 bases, with 12 bases between them. CDR1 is LGHNA, CDR2 YNFKEQ, per germline. CDR3 DNA sequence: TGTGCCAGCAGCCAAGTGTGGGCCAGGGATTCACCCCTCCACTTT. This gives the protein CASSQVWARDSPLHF.

This clonotype showed up many times. V and J are TRBV5-1 and TRBJ1-1; tentative D call: TRBD1 (6 bases). Germline loops: CDR1 SGHRS, CDR2 YFSETQ. V dropped 2 bases and J dropped 4 bases, with 9 bases sitting between them. The CDR3 spans 13 residues. The CDR3, as DNA: TGCGCCAGCAGCTTAGGGGGGGCCACTGAAGCTTTCTTT. It is translated as CASSLGGATEAFF.

This clonotype was recorded many times. This chain joins TRBV9 and TRBJ1-1, with 7 positions matching TRBD1. Trimming cost V 3 bases and J 1 base; bases outside gene matches: 6. The V gene's germline CDR1 is SGDLS and CDR2 YYNGEE. The CDR3 spans 15 residues. This CDR3 is CASSAPEGANTEAFF. Written as DNA, the CDR3 is TGTGCCAGCAGCGCCCCCGAGGGGGCGAACACTGAAGCTTTCTTT. Filled out from reference TRBV9 and TRBJ1-1, the complete variable domain reads DSGVTQTPKHLITATGQRVTLRCSPRSGDLSVYWYQQSLDQGLQFLIQYYNGEERAKGNILERFSAQQFPDLHSELNLSSLELGDSALYFCASSAPEGANTEAFFGQGTRLTVV.

Only a few counts were recorded for this clonotype. The chain is built from TRBV7-2 and TRBJ2-3, with D perhaps TRBD2 (5 bases). V lost 1 base and J lost 0, with 14 bases in between. Germline CDR1 is SGHTA and CDR2 is FQGNSA. The CDR3 covers 17 residues. The CDR3 loop is CASSLVVRGLSTDTQYF. The CDR3 nucleotides read TGTGCCAGCAGCTTAGTCGTCCGAGGACTTAGCACAGATACGCAGTATTTT.

The J gene is TRBJ2-5, the V gene TRBV14; D is uncertain. V was cut by 5 bases and J by 5 bases, with 18 bases left in between. The V gene's germline CDR1 is SGHDN and CDR2 FVKESK. The CDR3 extends over 15 amino acids. The CDR3 DNA reads as TGTGCCAGCAGCTATTCCCCCAGAGTCCTTGAGACCCAGTACTTC. This codes for CASSYSPRVLETQYF.

This clonotype was observed at least ten times. This chain uses TRBV27 with TRBJ1-1, with 7 positions matching TRBD1. With V trimmed by 1 base and J by 5 bases, 7 bases remained unmatched. Looked up from germline, CDR1 is MNHEY and CDR2 is SMNVEV (reference sequence). This CDR3 spans 15 amino acids. The CDR3, as DNA: TGTGCCAGCAGTTTATTTACAGGGGTGGAAACTGAAGCTTTCTTT. It translates to CASSLFTGVETEAFF.

This clonotype was seen a handful of times. The V and J genes are TRBV2 and TRBJ1-2, with D maybe TRBD1 (6 bases). The germline CDR1 and CDR2 sequences are SNHLY and FYNNEI. The CDR3 extends over 13 amino acids. The ends were cut back, 8 bases at V and 8 bases at J, with 18 bases in the middle. CDR3 in DNA: TGTGCCAGCGCCCAGGGGAGTTTGTACGGCTACACCTTC. As protein: CASAQGSLYGYTF.

This clonotype has a handful of counts. The V and J genes are TRBV5-4 and TRBJ1-4, with D tentatively TRBD1 (5 bases). Trimming removed 4 bases at V and 8 bases at J, with 21 bases between. Germline assignment: CDR1 SGHNT and CDR2 YYREEE (reference sequence). The CDR3 is 16 amino acids. CDR3 protein: CASSAGLPLRGEKLFF. The CDR3, as DNA: TGTGCCAGCAGCGCGGGACTCCCACTTCGCGGGGAAAAACTGTTTTTT.

In this sample, this clonotype turned up many times. The V gene is TRBV6-6, the J gene TRBJ2-7; maybe TRBD1 (6 bases). CDR1 and CDR2 (germline): MNHNY, SVGAGI (reference sequence). Deletions cut 6 bases from V and 7 bases from J, with 16 bases between. The CDR3 is 13 residues long. DNA of the CDR3: TGTGCCAGCAGCCCTACAGGGTTTGAAGAGCAGTACTTC. Protein product: CASSPTGFEEQYF.

This clonotype was observed a few times. The V call is TRBV19, the J call TRBJ2-3, with 11 bases identical to TRBD2. Per germline, CDR1 LNHDA and CDR2 SQIVND (reference sequence). The V and J ends lost 4 bases and 2 bases, in that order; junction bases with no gene match: 8. The CDR3 contains 17 residues. The CDR3 is CASSTPGLAAFTDTQYF. CDR3 DNA sequence: TGTGCCAGTAGTACCCCGGGACTAGCGGCCTTCACAGATACGCAGTATTTT.